The entry below describes one T cell receptor beta chain. Other DNA sequences in this specimen translate into the identical CDR3. This sample was included in a study of blood T cell repertoires in COVID-19. Study at large: From the United States, Italy and Spain came samples of acute and convalescent COVID-19. PBMCs, B-cell-depleted T cells, or T cells were the source of the cDNA or gDNA that made up the material.

Germline V gene sequence: CDR1 LGHDT, CDR2 YNNKEL (reference sequence). V lost 0 bases and J 8 bases, leaving 10 bases between the germline ends. This CDR3 contains 13 residues. Method: immunoSEQ multiplex PCR; TCRdb's copy keeps in-frame clones and lacks some. Of 200,000 to 300,000 clones in the sample, approximately 80% were seen once. Sequences were obtained from peripheral blood. The V and J genes are TRBV3-1 (or the pseudogene TRBV3-2) and TRBJ1-2; D not certain. This clonotype was sampled from a woman aged 60-70 years with active or convalescent COVID-19. The CDR3 region is CASSQDIGGGYTF. DNA for the CDR3: TGTGCCAGCAGCCAAGACATCGGCGGAGGCTACACCTTC.